This is a list of T cell receptor beta chains from one sample in a study of response to subunit inactivated influenza vaccine. Each CDR3 protein is one row after TCRdb ran MiXCR on the RT-PCR reads. The data show roughly 700,000 distinct CDR3 sequences, around 13% seen once. Sequences were derived from PBMCs from blood, sampled 14 days before vaccination. Receptors originate from a man aged 50 to 59 who received an inactivated influenza vaccine. The CDR3 runs from the conserved cysteine through the conserved F or W. Each record gives: CDR3 protein, CDR3 DNA, clone size, D gene, J gene, V gene. D genes are given only for firm matches. Part of the rows lack a size; the others show once, few, many or a class for expanded clones.

cdr3_aa: CASSPLSGHGTDTQYF
cdr3_nt: TGTGCCAGCAGTCCCTTGTCGGGACACGGCACAGATACGCAGTATTTT
clone_size: NA
d_call: NA
j_call: TRBJ2-3
v_call: TRBV12-3/TRBV12-4

cdr3_aa: CASSLIGNEKLFF
cdr3_nt: TGCGCCAGCAGCTTGATCGGTAATGAAAAACTGTTTTTT
clone_size: NA
d_call: NA
j_call: TRBJ1-4
v_call: TRBV5-1

cdr3_aa: CASSGGYNQPQHF
cdr3_nt: TGTGCCAGCTCAGGGGGCTATAATCAGCCCCAGCATTTT
clone_size: few
d_call: TRBD1
j_call: TRBJ1-5
v_call: TRBV27

cdr3_aa: CASSLGYRGNGYTF
cdr3_nt: TGTGCCAGCAGTTTAGGTTACAGAGGAAATGGCTACACCTTC
clone_size: few
d_call: NA
j_call: TRBJ1-2
v_call: TRBV12-3/TRBV12-4

cdr3_aa: CATDRATGELFF
cdr3_nt: TGTGCCACAGACAGGGCTACCGGGGAGCTGTTTTTT
clone_size: NA
d_call: TRBD1
j_call: TRBJ2-2
v_call: TRBV6-2/TRBV6-3

cdr3_aa: CASTWGQGDLEKLFF
cdr3_nt: TGTGCCAGCACATGGGGACAGGGGGATCTTGAAAAACTGTTTTTT
clone_size: NA
d_call: TRBD1
j_call: TRBJ1-4
v_call: TRBV12-3/TRBV12-4

cdr3_aa: CASTFPGGGELFF
cdr3_nt: TGCGCCAGCACTTTTCCCGGGGGCGGGGAGCTGTTTTTT
clone_size: NA
d_call: NA
j_call: TRBJ2-2
v_call: TRBV5-1

cdr3_aa: CASSLSGGPLHF
cdr3_nt: TGTGCCAGCAGTTTGAGCGGGGGACCCCTCCACTTT
clone_size: many
d_call: NA
j_call: TRBJ1-6
v_call: TRBV12-3/TRBV12-4

cdr3_aa: CSARTGTNYGYTF
cdr3_nt: TGCAGTGCTAGGACAGGAACTAACTATGGCTACACCTTC
clone_size: NA
d_call: NA
j_call: TRBJ1-2
v_call: TRBV20-1

cdr3_aa: CASSFSGLYNEQFF
cdr3_nt: TGTGCCAGCAGTTTCTCAGGGTTATACAATGAGCAGTTCTTC
clone_size: many
d_call: NA
j_call: TRBJ2-1
v_call: TRBV12-3/TRBV12-4

cdr3_aa: CASSYTSSASYEQYF
cdr3_nt: TGTGCCAGCAGTTATACATCTAGCGCCTCCTACGAGCAGTACTTC
clone_size: many
d_call: NA
j_call: TRBJ2-7
v_call: TRBV6-2/TRBV6-3

cdr3_aa: CASSAAGGIGEQFF
cdr3_nt: TGTGCCAGCTCGGCGGCAGGGGGAATAGGTGAGCAGTTCTTC
clone_size: few
d_call: TRBD1
j_call: TRBJ2-1
v_call: TRBV19

cdr3_aa: CASSSLAGGSYEQYF
cdr3_nt: TGTGCCAGCAGCTCACTAGCGGGAGGGTCCTACGAGCAGTACTTC
clone_size: few
d_call: TRBD2
j_call: TRBJ2-7
v_call: TRBV13

cdr3_aa: CASSLGGQGFTEAFF
cdr3_nt: TGTGCCAGCAGTTTAGGAGGCCAGGGGTTCACTGAAGCTTTCTTT
clone_size: few
d_call: NA
j_call: TRBJ1-1
v_call: TRBV12-3/TRBV12-4

cdr3_aa: CASSYSILVGGRELFF
cdr3_nt: TGTGCCAGCAGTTACTCGATCTTAGTAGGGGGCCGGGAGCTGTTTTTT
clone_size: NA
d_call: TRBD1
j_call: TRBJ2-2
v_call: TRBV6-5

cdr3_aa: CASSPPGRGVGTQYF
cdr3_nt: TGTGCCAGCAGCCCCCCGGGGCGGGGGGTAGGTACGCAGTATTTT
clone_size: few
d_call: TRBD2
j_call: TRBJ2-3
v_call: TRBV7-2

cdr3_aa: CASSFPRTGNLNNEQFF
cdr3_nt: TGTGCCAGCAGCTTCCCTCGGACAGGGAACCTAAACAATGAGCAGTTCTTC
clone_size: NA
d_call: TRBD1
j_call: TRBJ2-1
v_call: TRBV28